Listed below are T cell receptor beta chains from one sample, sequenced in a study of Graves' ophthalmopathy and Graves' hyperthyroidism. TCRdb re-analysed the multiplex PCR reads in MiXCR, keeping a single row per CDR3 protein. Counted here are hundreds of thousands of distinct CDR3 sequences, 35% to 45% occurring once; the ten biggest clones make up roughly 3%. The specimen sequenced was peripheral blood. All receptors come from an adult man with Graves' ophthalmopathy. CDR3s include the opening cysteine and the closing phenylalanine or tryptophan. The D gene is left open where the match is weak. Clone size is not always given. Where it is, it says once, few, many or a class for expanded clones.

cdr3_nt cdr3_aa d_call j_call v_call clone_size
TGCGCCAGCAGCCAAGTCTGGACAGTACTTATGAACACTGAAGCTTTCTTT CASSQVWTVLMNTEAFF . TRBJ1-1 TRBV4-1 .
TGTGCCAGCAGCTCCCTGACGGGAGATACGCAGTACTTC CASSSLTGDTQYF . TRBJ2-7 TRBV7-3 .
TGTGCCAGCAGACGGGACAGGGCTATCCCGGATGAGCAGTTCTTC CASRRDRAIPDEQFF TRBD1 TRBJ2-1 TRBV7-8 .
TGTGCCAGTAAAGACACTCCGGGCACTGAAGCTTTCTTT CASKDTPGTEAFF . TRBJ1-1 TRBV19 .
TGTGCCAGTAGCATTACCAGGGACAGGGTACACACCGGGGAGCTGTTTTTT CASSITRDRVHTGELFF TRBD1 TRBJ2-2 TRBV19 .
TGTGCCAGCCGGACGGGGAGGGAAGATACGCAGTATTTT CASRTGREDTQYF TRBD2 TRBJ2-3 TRBV11-3 once
TGCAGTGCTAAGGGGGGTGGCTACGAGCAGTACTTC CSAKGGGYEQYF . TRBJ2-7 TRBV20-1 many
TGTGCCAGCAGCTTAGTTGCCAGTATTAACTATGGCTACACCTTC CASSLVASINYGYTF . TRBJ1-2 TRBV7-2 .
TGTGCCAGCAGTTGGCGAAAGGGGGTTGCGTACGAGCAGTACTTC CASSWRKGVAYEQYF . TRBJ2-7 TRBV27 .
TGCGCCAGCAGTATCGGGCTCCGCGGGGACACCGGGGAGCTGTTTTTT CASSIGLRGDTGELFF . TRBJ2-2 TRBV25-1 .
TGTGCCAGCAGTTACTCCTGGGGACAAGACACAGGCTCCTACGAGCAGTACTTC CASSYSWGQDTGSYEQYF . TRBJ2-7 TRBV6-1 few
TGTGCCAGCAGCTTAAGGGTAAGGGGACACTACTATGGCTACACCTTC CASSLRVRGHYYGYTF . TRBJ1-2 TRBV7-8 .
TGTGCCAGCAGCGTAGCCGGGACCCTCTATGGCTACACCTTC CASSVAGTLYGYTF . TRBJ1-2 TRBV9 .
TGTGCCAGCAGCGAAGGACAGGGCTCCGAGCAGTACTTC CASSEGQGSEQYF TRBD1 TRBJ2-7 TRBV14 few
TGTGCCAGCAGCCCAGGGGGGGCTACGAAAGAGACCCAGTACTTC CASSPGGATKETQYF . TRBJ2-5 TRBV9 .
TGTGCCAGCAGCTTCCCCCTAGAGTACGGCACAGATACGCAGTATTTT CASSFPLEYGTDTQYF . TRBJ2-3 TRBV7-9 few
TGTGCCAGCAGCTCCAGCCTAGCGGGGCAAGAGACCCAGTACTTC CASSSSLAGQETQYF TRBD2 TRBJ2-5 TRBV7-2 .